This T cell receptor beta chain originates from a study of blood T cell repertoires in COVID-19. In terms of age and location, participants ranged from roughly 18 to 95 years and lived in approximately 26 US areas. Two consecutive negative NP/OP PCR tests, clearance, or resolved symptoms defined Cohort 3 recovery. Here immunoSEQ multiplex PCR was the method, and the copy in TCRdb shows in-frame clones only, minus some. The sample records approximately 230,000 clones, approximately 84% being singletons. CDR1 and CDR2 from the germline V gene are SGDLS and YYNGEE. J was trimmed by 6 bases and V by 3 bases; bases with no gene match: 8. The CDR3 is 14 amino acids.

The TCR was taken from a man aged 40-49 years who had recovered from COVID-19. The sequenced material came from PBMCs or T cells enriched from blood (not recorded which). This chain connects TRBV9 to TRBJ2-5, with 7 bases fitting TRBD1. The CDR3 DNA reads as TGTGCCAGCAGCGCCCCGACAGGGAGTCAGACCCAGTACTTC. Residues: CASSAPTGSQTQYF.